These 27 T cell receptor beta chains were all obtained from the same sample, sequenced in a study of T cells in Graves' hyperthyroidism and ophthalmopathy. Regions amplified from RNA transcripts were the TCR beta CDR3 regions. During a first-round RT-PCR of the TCR CDR3, the HTBI primer set was used. TCRdb used MiXCR to reprocess the multiplex PCR reads, holding one entry per CDR3 protein. The data contain about 400,000 distinct CDR3 sequences, more than 13% of them singletons. The sequenced sample consisted of blood. The source is a woman in her twenties or thirties with Graves' hyperthyroidism.

This clonotype was picked up a small number of times. The V call is TRBV20-1, the J call TRBJ2-4; D possibly corresponds to TRBD1 (6 bases). Trimming removed 3 bases at V and 1 base at J, with 16 bases between. Germline CDR1 DFQATT, CDR2 SNEGSKA (reference sequence). The length of the CDR3 is 16 residues. CDR3 bases: TGCAGTGCTAGGCGAACAGGGTCAGGGGCCAAAAACATTCAGTACTTC. Residues: CSARRTGSGAKNIQYF.

This chain links TRBV19 with TRBJ2-1, with D possibly TRBD2 on 6 matching bases. Deletions cut 5 bases from V and 4 bases from J, with 12 bases between. In germline, CDR1 is LNHDA, CDR2 SQIVND (reference sequence). The CDR3 contains 14 residues. The CDR3: CASSPGGLYNEQFF. The DNA for the CDR3 is TGTGCCAGTAGTCCCGGGGGTCTTTACAATGAGCAGTTCTTC. The full variable domain, completed using reference TRBV19 and TRBJ2-1, is DGGITQSPKYLFRKEGQNVTLSCEQNLNHDAMYWYRQDPGQGLRLIYYSQIVNDFQKGDIAEGYSVSREKKESFPLTVTSAQKNPTAFYLCASSPGGLYNEQFFGPGTRLTVL.

This clonotype was recorded at least ten times. The chain combines TRBV2 with TRBJ1-5, with TRBD1 identical over 7 bases. V trimming: 7 bases; J trimming: 0 bases; junction bases outside the gene matches: 9. The CDR3 totals 16 residues. Germline CDR1 is SNHLY and CDR2 is FYNNEI. CDR3 nucleotides: TGTGCCAGCACTAGGACAGGTGGTTATAGCAATCAGCCCCAGCATTTT. Translation: CASTRTGGYSNQPQHF.

In DNA form, the CDR3 reads TGCGCCAGCAGTGAGTCAAGGACAGGAGGGCCCTACGAGCAGTACTTC. Its protein product is CASSESRTGGPYEQYF. The genes are TRBV10-2 and TRBJ2-7, with D perhaps matching TRBD1 (7 bases). Germline CDR1 reads WSHSY; CDR2 reads SAAADI. The CDR3 is 16 residues long. The V end lost 0 bases, the J end lost 2 bases, and 14 bases lay between the germline ends.

The chain joins TRBV20-1 to TRBJ2-3, with TRBD1 matching over 8 bases. Germline lookup yields CDR1 DFQATT and CDR2 SNEGSKA (reference sequence). The junction had 11 bases not matched to a gene; V was cut back by 3 bases and J by 6 bases. The CDR3 extends over 15 amino acids. The CDR3 is CSASWTGSLGDTQYF. CDR3 DNA sequence: TGCAGTGCTAGCTGGACAGGGAGTTTAGGGGATACGCAGTATTTT.

This clonotype was observed a few times. The chain employs TRBV7-9 and TRBJ2-1; TRBD1 might be the D (5 bases). This CDR3 is built from 14 residues. Germline V gene lookup returns CDR1 SEHNR and CDR2 FQNEAQ (reference sequence). Deletions cut 6 bases from V and 0 bases from J, with 9 bases between. The CDR3 sequence is CASRDIRSYNEQFF. The CDR3 DNA is TGTGCCAGCAGGGACATACGCTCCTACAATGAGCAGTTCTTC.

This clonotype was counted ten times or more. V is TRBV20-1 and J is TRBJ1-5; D is unresolved. V dropped 3 bases and J dropped 2 bases, with 11 bases sitting between them. In germline, CDR1 is DFQATT, CDR2 SNEGSKA (reference sequence). This CDR3 spans 14 amino acids. The CDR3 loop reads CSARREVGNQPQHF. DNA for the CDR3: TGCAGTGCTAGGAGGGAGGTTGGCAATCAGCCCCAGCATTTT.

This clonotype was picked up a small number of times. The V gene is TRBV4-1, the J gene TRBJ1-1; 7 positions agree with TRBD1. CDR1 and CDR2 from the germline V gene are MGHRA and YSYEKL. With 1 base clipped from V and 1 base from J, the junction kept 21 bases outside the gene matches. This CDR3 region has 21 residues. In nucleotides, the CDR3 is TGCGCCAGCAGCCAAGTTGTCGCGATAACAGGGGTTTCGCTGTCGAACACTGAAGCTTTCTTT. This translates into CASSQVVAITGVSLSNTEAFF.

The chain couples TRBV20-1 to TRBJ1-1; D not resolved. Germline CDR1 is DFQATT and CDR2 is SNEGSKA (reference sequence). The V end lost 2 bases, the J end lost 0 bases, and 4 bases lay between the germline ends. This CDR3 comprises 12 residues. Here the CDR3 reads CSARRVNTEAFF. Written as DNA, the CDR3 is TGCAGTGCTAGAAGGGTGAACACTGAAGCTTTCTTT.

In this sample, this clonotype turned up many times. The chain carries TRBV7-9 and TRBJ1-2; 9 bases match TRBD1. J was trimmed by 7 bases and V by 4 bases; bases with no gene match: 10. This CDR3 has 15 amino acids. Looked up from germline, CDR1 is SEHNR and CDR2 is FQNEAQ (reference sequence). Here the CDR3 DNA reads TGTGCCAGCAGCTCGGGAGGGACAGGGTTTGCTGGCTACACCTTC. As protein: CASSSGGTGFAGYTF.

This clonotype has just a few counts. The gene calls are TRBV28 and TRBJ2-1; 11 nucleotides match TRBD2. Germline assignment: CDR1 MDHEN and CDR2 SYDVKM. The CDR3 is made up of 13 amino acids. V gave up 5 bases and J gave up 8 bases; unmatched junction bases: 2. This chain's CDR3 is CASSIAGGYEQFF. The CDR3 DNA follows: TGTGCCAGCAGTATAGCGGGAGGGTATGAGCAGTTCTTC.

The rearrangement uses TRBV2 and TRBJ2-1; 7 positions match TRBD2. The CDR3 covers 13 residues. Trimming removed 7 bases from V and 8 bases from J; junction bases left unmatched: 8. CDR1 and CDR2 from the germline V gene are SNHLY and FYNNEI. The CDR3 reads CASTREWFDEQFF. The CDR3 DNA is TGTGCCAGCACGCGGGAGTGGTTCGATGAGCAGTTCTTC.

The sample holds many counts of this clonotype. The chain uses TRBV2 and TRBJ2-1, with D perhaps TRBD2 (6 bases). CDR1 is SNHLY and CDR2 is FYNNEI in the germline V gene. V lost 5 bases to trimming and J lost 9 bases, with 14 bases between them. This CDR3 is built from 13 residues. In nucleotides, the CDR3 is TGTGCCAGCAGTTCGCAGCGGGTAGGTGAGCAGTTCTTC. Translated, it gives CASSSQRVGEQFF. Full variable domain (remainder filled in from reference TRBV2 and TRBJ2-1): EPEVTQTPSHQVTQMGQEVILRCVPISNHLYFYWYRQILGQKVEFLVSFYNNEISEKSEIFDDQFSVERPDGSNFTLKIRSTKLEDSAMYFCASSSQRVGEQFFGPGTRLTVL.

This clonotype was found a few times. The rearrangement joins TRBV10-1 to TRBJ2-2; 7 bases are a match to TRBD1. CDR3 length: 13 amino acids. J lost 6 bases, V lost 6 bases, and 4 bases had no gene match. Looked up from germline, CDR1 is WNHNN and CDR2 is SYGVQD (reference sequence). The CDR3 region is CASRRDSSGELFF. CDR3 nucleotides: TGCGCCAGCAGAAGGGACAGTTCCGGGGAGCTGTTTTTT.

This clonotype was seen at least ten times. CDR3 in DNA: TGTGCCAGCAGTTTCGGCGGGACTAGCGGGCCAAGGACTACGCAGTATTTT. It codes for CASSFGGTSGPRTTQYF. V gene TRBV27 combines with J gene TRBJ2-3, with 12 positions matching TRBD2. V lost 3 bases, J lost 8 bases, and 12 bases stayed unmatched. Germline V gives CDR1 MNHEY, CDR2 SMNVEV (reference sequence). The CDR3 extends over 17 amino acids.

As regards this clonotype: An end of the junction differs from the germline gene, which may be a read error. The chain links TRBV20-1 to TRBJ1-2; TRBD1 matches 8 bases. There are 14 residues in the CDR3. Germline V CDR1 and CDR2: DFQATT, SNEGSKA (reference sequence). The CDR3: CSAAGTGSYYGHTF. The CDR3 DNA reads as TGCAGTGCTGCCGGGACAGGTTCTTACTATGGCCACACCTTC.

This clonotype was seen ten or more times. The DNA for the CDR3 is TGTGCCACCAGTGATTCTTCATGGGGGGATACGCAGTATTTT. Translating gives CATSDSSWGDTQYF. This chain uses TRBV24-1 with TRBJ2-3, with D perhaps matching TRBD1 or TRBD2 (5 bases each). This CDR3 has 14 amino acids. V was cut by 2 bases and J by 6 bases, with 11 bases left in between. Germline CDR1 and CDR2: KGHDR and SFDVKD.

The V and J genes are TRBV30 and TRBJ1-5; TRBD1 matches at 7 bases. CDR1 and CDR2 (germline): GTSNPN, SVGIG (reference sequence). CDR3 length: 15 residues. The CDR3 region is CARRHRGGGNQPQHF. The DNA of the CDR3 is TGTGCGCGACGCCACAGGGGAGGAGGCAATCAGCCCCAGCATTTT.

This clonotype was counted only a few times. As DNA, the CDR3 is TGCGCCAGCAGCCACGGACTAGCGGGAGGGTCCCTCCTGTACGAGCAGTACTTC. This gives the protein CASSHGLAGGSLLYEQYF. The chain couples TRBV4-1 to TRBJ2-7, with 15 bases fitting TRBD2. There are 18 residues in the CDR3. The trim removed 3 bases at V and 4 bases at J, leaving 10 bases unmatched. Germline-derived CDR1 and CDR2 are MGHRA and YSYEKL.

To note about this clonotype: A read error is possible here, since a much larger clone lies one base away. The CDR3 protein is CASSLDRSPKQGTQYF. In DNA, the CDR3 is TGTGCCAGCAGTTTGGACCGATCTCCAAAACAAGGGACCCAGTACTTC. The V gene is TRBV27, the J gene TRBJ2-5, with D hard to call. CDR1 and CDR2 (germline): MNHEY, SMNVEV (reference sequence). The CDR3 contains 16 residues.

V and J are TRBV29-1 and TRBJ2-2; 8 nucleotides line up with TRBD2. This CDR3 has 15 amino acids. Germline values: CDR1 SQVTM, CDR2 ANQGSEA. J gave up 3 bases and V 1 base, and 4 bases lay outside the gene matches. The CDR3 region is CSVEVTGRDTGELFF. The CDR3 DNA is TGCAGCGTTGAAGTTACCGGGAGGGACACCGGGGAGCTGTTTTTT.

This clonotype was found many times. The gene calls are TRBV7-9 and TRBJ2-1; TRBD1 aligns across 7 bases. The CDR3 sequence is 13 residues long. V gave up 2 bases and J gave up 6 bases; unmatched junction bases: 1. Germline V gene data show CDR1 as SEHNR and CDR2 as FQNEAQ (reference sequence). The CDR3 coding sequence is TGTGCCAGCAGCTTACGACAGGGCAATGAGCAGTTCTTC. Protein: CASSLRQGNEQFF.

This chain connects TRBV28 to TRBJ2-7; 9 nucleotides match TRBD2. The length of the CDR3 is 20 residues. With 6 bases clipped from V and 2 bases from J, the junction kept 23 bases outside the gene matches. Germline V lookup: CDR1 MDHEN, CDR2 SYDVKM. DNA of the CDR3: TGTGCCAGCAGCGGAATAATACGGACTAGCGAATACCCTCCTCCCTACGAGCAGTACTTC. Translating it yields CASSGIIRTSEYPPPYEQYF. Based on the CDR3 plus reference TRBV28 and TRBJ2-7, the full variable domain is DVKVTQSSRYLVKRTGEKVFLECVQDMDHENMFWYRQDPGLGLRLIYFSYDVKMKEKGDIPEGYSVSREKKERFSLILESASTNQTSMYLCASSGIIRTSEYPPPYEQYFGPGTRLTVT.

This clonotype has a handful of counts. J is TRBJ1-6 and V is TRBV12-3 or TRBV12-4; 7 bases match TRBD1. J was trimmed by 10 bases and V by 3 bases; bases with no gene match: 9. This CDR3 spans 15 amino acids. CDR3: CASSFQRQGRSPLHF. For the CDR3, the DNA is TGTGCCAGCAGTTTCCAGCGACAGGGTAGATCACCCCTCCACTTT.

This clonotype was recorded a few times. The chain recombines TRBV6-1 with TRBJ2-2, with 8 bases matching TRBD1. V lost 7 bases, J lost 5 bases, and 6 bases stayed unmatched. The germline gives CDR1 MNHNS, CDR2 SASEGT. The CDR3 totals 14 residues. As DNA, the CDR3 is TGTGCCAGCATTAAGACAGGGGTAACCGGGGAGCTGTTTTTT. Its translation is CASIKTGVTGELFF.

This clonotype was seen many times. The rearrangement joins TRBV12-3 or TRBV12-4 to TRBJ2-3, with TRBD2 matching 9 bases. Germline trimming cut 1 base from V and 5 bases from J; bases unmatched to any gene: 4. CDR3 size: 15 residues. CDR3 sequence reads: CASSLVAGVVDTQYF. DNA of the CDR3: TGTGCCAGCAGTTTAGTAGCGGGAGTAGTAGATACGCAGTATTTT.

The table lists this clonotype with many counts. The chain has TRBV28 and TRBJ1-5; D not certain. Germline CDR1 is MDHEN and CDR2 is SYDVKM. V lost 3 bases and J lost 0, with 3 bases in between. This CDR3 is 13 amino acids long. CDR3 loop: CASSFNSNQPQHF. CDR3 DNA: TGTGCCAGCAGTTTCAATAGCAATCAGCCCCAGCATTTT.